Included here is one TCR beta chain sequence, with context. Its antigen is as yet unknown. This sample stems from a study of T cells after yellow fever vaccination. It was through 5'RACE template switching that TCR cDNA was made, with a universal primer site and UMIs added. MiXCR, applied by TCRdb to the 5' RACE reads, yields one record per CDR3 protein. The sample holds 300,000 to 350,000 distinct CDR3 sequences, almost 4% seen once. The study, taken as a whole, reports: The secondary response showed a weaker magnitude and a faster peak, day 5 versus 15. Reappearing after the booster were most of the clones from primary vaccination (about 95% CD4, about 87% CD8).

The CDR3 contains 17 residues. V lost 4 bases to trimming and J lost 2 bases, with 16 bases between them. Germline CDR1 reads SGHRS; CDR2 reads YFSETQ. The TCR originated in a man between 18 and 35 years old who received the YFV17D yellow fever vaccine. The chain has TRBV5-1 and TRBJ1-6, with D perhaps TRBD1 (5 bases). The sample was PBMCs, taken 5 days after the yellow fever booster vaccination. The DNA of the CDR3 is TGCGCCAGCAGCAGGGAAGGGGAATACACCTATAATTCACCCCTCCACTTT. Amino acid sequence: CASSREGEYTYNSPLHF.